The T cell receptor (beta chain) described here comes from a study of T cell repertoires in cytomegalovirus infection. Study context: Evidence of both CMV infection and a matching HLA type came from public TCR beta signatures.

General study results and limits: Cumulative public TCR beta family frequency identified CMV carriers with the relevant HLA. It was HLA-C-restricted CMV-specific TCR beta clonotypes that dominated the response ex vivo.

Germline V CDR1 and CDR2: SGHVS, FNYEAQ. The CDR3 is 16 residues long. With 5 bases removed from V and 4 bases from J, the gap between germline ends came to 20 bases. TCRdb redid the calling of the reads with MiXCR, one entry per CDR3 protein. In the table there are about 530,000 distinct CDR3 sequences, about 30% of which are singletons. In its sample, this clonotype was seen many times. What it binds is not known. The sequenced sample was PBMCs. This TCR was sampled from a human donor in good health (CMV status not recorded). Some clones in this sample may be carry-over from other donors' samples. This rearrangement joins TRBV7-6 to TRBJ1-1; D gene ambiguous. The CDR3 region has the DNA TGTGCCAGCAGCCTAGACGCCTACTCGGAGGGCACTGAAGCTTTCTTT. The encoded protein is CASSLDAYSEGTEAFF.